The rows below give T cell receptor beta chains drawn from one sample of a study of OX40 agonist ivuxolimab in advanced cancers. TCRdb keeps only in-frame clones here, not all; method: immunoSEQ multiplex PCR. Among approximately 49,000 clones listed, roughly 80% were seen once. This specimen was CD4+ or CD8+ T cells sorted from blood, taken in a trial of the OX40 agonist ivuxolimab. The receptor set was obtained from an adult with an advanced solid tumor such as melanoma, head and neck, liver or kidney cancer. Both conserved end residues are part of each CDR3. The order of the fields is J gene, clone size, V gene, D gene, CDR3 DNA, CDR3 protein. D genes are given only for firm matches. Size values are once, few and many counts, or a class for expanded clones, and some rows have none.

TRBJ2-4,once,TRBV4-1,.,TGCGCCAGCAGCCAAACCCCACTGACAGGGAGGGAAAACATTCAGTACTTC,CASSQTPLTGRENIQYF
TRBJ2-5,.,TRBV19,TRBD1,TGTGCCAGTAGTACCGGACAGGGACAAGAGACCCAGTACTTC,CASSTGQGQETQYF
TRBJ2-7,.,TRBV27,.,TGTGCCAGCAGTTATGATGGGGTTAGTCTCTACGAGCAGTACTTC,CASSYDGVSLYEQYF
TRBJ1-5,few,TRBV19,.,TGTGCCAGTAGTATTGGCACCTCAAGCAATCAGCCCCAGCATTTT,CASSIGTSSNQPQHF
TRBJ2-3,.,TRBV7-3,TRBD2,TGTGCCAGCAGCTTAAGGGGGACACTAGCGGATGGAATGGATACGCAGTATTTT,CASSLRGTLADGMDTQYF
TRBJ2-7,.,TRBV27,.,TGTGCCAGCAGAGCAAACAGCTACGAGCAGTACTTC,CASRANSYEQYF
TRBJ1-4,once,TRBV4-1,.,TGCGCCAGCAGCCAAGCGCCTTCGGCACAAGGAGAAAAACTGTTTTTT,CASSQAPSAQGEKLFF
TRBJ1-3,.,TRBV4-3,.,TGCGCCAGCAGCCAAGATTCGGCAGCGGGGGGAAACACCATATATTTT,CASSQDSAAGGNTIYF
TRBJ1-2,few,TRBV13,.,TGTGCCAGCAGCCCCTCGCGGGTCGATGGCTACACCTTC,CASSPSRVDGYTF
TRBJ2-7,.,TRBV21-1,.,TGTGCCAGCAGCAAAAGGGCAAGAGGGGTGGCCTTGGGGTACTTC,CASSKRARGVALGYF
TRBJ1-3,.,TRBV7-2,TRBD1,TGTGCCAGCAGCTTAGGAGGGGGCCGAAACACCATATATTTT,CASSLGGGRNTIYF
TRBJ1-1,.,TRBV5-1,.,TGCGCCAGCAGCTTGGAGGGGGGTTTCTTTGAAGCTTTCTTT,CASSLEGGFFEAFF
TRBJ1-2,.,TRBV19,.,TGTGCCAGTAGTAACCCCCCCGCAGGACACTATGGCTACACCTTC,CASSNPPAGHYGYTF
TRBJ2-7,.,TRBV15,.,TGTGCCACCAGCAGAGAAGGCAGCAGCTACGAGCAGTACTTC,CATSREGSSYEQYF
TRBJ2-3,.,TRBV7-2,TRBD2,TGTGCCAGCAGCTTAGGCGGGGGGAACACAGATACGCAGTATTTT,CASSLGGGNTDTQYF